The 14 T cell receptor beta chains in this list originate from one sample, sequenced in a study of lymphopenia after photon versus proton radiotherapy. Data came from immunoSEQ multiplex PCR; TCRdb stores just in-frame clones and leaves some out. Of about 45,000 clones in the sample, 65% to 90% were seen once. Here the sequenced sample was peripheral blood, taken from a patient treated with photon-based radiotherapy. The receptor set was obtained from a man aged 35 to 55 with gastric cancer.

V is TRBV30 and J is TRBJ1-1, with a tentative D call TRBD1 (6 bases). V lost 4 bases to trimming and J lost 5 bases, with 14 bases between them. The length of the CDR3 is 13 residues. The germline V gene has CDR1 GTSNPN and CDR2 SVGIG (reference sequence). In DNA form, the CDR3 reads TGTGCCTGGACCCAGGGGTTGGGGACTGAAGCTTTCTTT. Protein sequence: CAWTQGLGTEAFF. Complete variable domain (other parts from reference TRBV30 and TRBJ1-1): SQTIHQWPATLVQPVGSPLSLECTVEGTSNPNLYWYRQAAGRGLQLLFYSVGIGQISSEVPQNLSASRPQDRQFILSSKKLLLSDSGFYLCAWTQGLGTEAFFGQGTRLTVV.

The chain uses TRBV10-3 and TRBJ2-7, with a tentative D call TRBD1 (6 bases). The CDR3 extends over 12 amino acids. V lost 3 bases, J lost 3 bases, and 6 bases lay in between. Germline V gene lookup returns CDR1 ENHRY and CDR2 SYGVKD. In DNA form, the CDR3 reads TGTGCCATCAGTGAACAGGGCTACGAGCAGTACTTC. It is translated as CAISEQGYEQYF.

The chain combines TRBV30 with TRBJ1-2, with D uncertain. V was cut by 3 bases and J by 8 bases, with 19 bases left in between. The CDR3 loop spans 14 amino acids. Germline loops: CDR1 GTSNPN, CDR2 SVGIG (reference sequence). The CDR3: CAWSEMFVEMGYTF. The DNA of the CDR3 is TGTGCCTGGAGCGAAATGTTCGTGGAGATGGGCTACACCTTC.

This chain links TRBV30 with TRBJ2-5; D is possibly TRBD1 or TRBD2 (5 bases each). From germline, CDR1 is GTSNPN and CDR2 SVGIG (reference sequence). V was clipped by 2 bases and J by 5 bases, with 12 bases between them. This CDR3 has 13 amino acids. In DNA form, the CDR3 reads TGTGCCTGGAGTCCCCTCTGGGGGGAGACCCAGTACTTC. This encodes CAWSPLWGETQYF.

V and J are TRBV9 and TRBJ2-1, with D unresolved. This CDR3 is built from 15 residues. Germline values: CDR1 SGDLS, CDR2 YYNGEE. Trimming left V 2 bases short and J 1 base short, with 10 bases between. The CDR3 region has the DNA TGTGCCAGCAGCGTTTCCGCTAGTTCCTACAATGAGCAGTTCTTC. It translates to CASSVSASSYNEQFF.

The chain employs TRBV7-8 and TRBJ1-5, with D possibly TRBD1 on 5 matching bases. Trimming took 2 bases from V and 3 from J, leaving 11 bases between them. This CDR3 has 15 amino acids. Per germline, CDR1 SGHVS and CDR2 FQNEAQ. The CDR3 DNA follows: TGTGCCAGCAGCTTATTTGGGGGGACCAATCAGCCCCAGCATTTT. Translating gives CASSLFGGTNQPQHF. Full variable domain (rest looked up from reference TRBV7-8 and TRBJ1-5): GAGVSQSPRYKVAKRGQDVALRCDPISGHVSLFWYQQALGQGPEFLTYFQNEAQLDKSGLPSDRFFAERPEGSVSTLKIQRTQQEDSAVYLCASSLFGGTNQPQHFGDGTRLSIL.

The V and J genes are TRBV19 and TRBJ1-2, with 12 bases that match TRBD1. Unmatched junction bases numbered 5, after V lost 5 bases and J lost 4 bases. The CDR3 loop spans 15 amino acids. The germline V gene encodes CDR1 LNHDA and CDR2 SQIVND (reference sequence). The CDR3 DNA sequence: TGTGCCAGTAGTCCGGGACAGGGGGCAACCTATGGCTACACCTTC. The encoded protein is CASSPGQGATYGYTF.

The genes are TRBV11-2 and TRBJ2-7; D unclear. The CDR3 is 14 amino acids. Germline V gene sequence: CDR1 SGHAT, CDR2 FQNNGV. Trimming removed 5 bases from V and 3 bases from J, with 14 bases in between. CDR3 DNA: TGTGCCAGCAGCCCGACTGGTGGTTACTACGAGCAGTACTTC. Translation: CASSPTGGYYEQYF.

The rearrangement links TRBV10-3 to TRBJ2-2; D gene unclear. CDR3 length equals 12 residues. The V and J ends lost 6 bases and 0 bases respectively, with 2 bases between them. Germline CDR1 reads ENHRY; CDR2 reads SYGVKD. CDR3 residues: CAISANTGELFF. In DNA, the CDR3 is TGTGCCATCAGCGCGAACACCGGGGAGCTGTTTTTT.

The chain uses TRBV4-3 and TRBJ2-3; no definite D call. The CDR3 loop spans 15 amino acids. Germline V gene data show CDR1 as LGHNA and CDR2 as YSLEER. Between the trimmed V and J ends, which lost 1 base and 2 bases, there was a span of 10 bases. This chain's CDR3 is CASSQVEGFTDTQYF. CDR3 DNA sequence: TGCGCCAGCAGCCAAGTTGAAGGGTTCACAGATACGCAGTATTTT.

V is TRBV11-1 and J is TRBJ2-5; the match to TRBD1 covers 10 bases. This CDR3 spans 15 amino acids. The V segment lost 4 bases and the J segment 2 bases; nucleotides outside the gene matches: 4. Germline lookup yields CDR1 SGHAT and CDR2 FQDESV (reference sequence). CDR3 in amino acids: CASSSTGGWQETQYF. The CDR3 coding sequence is TGTGCCAGCAGCTCGACAGGGGGCTGGCAAGAGACCCAGTACTTC.

Concerning this clone itself: A read error may account for a junction end that differs from germline. The chain uses TRBV5-1 and TRBJ1-1; 7 bases line up with TRBD1. CDR3 length: 14 residues. Germline V lookup: CDR1 SGHRS, CDR2 YFSETQ. The CDR3 here is CASSAGTVNTEAFF. The CDR3 DNA sequence: TGTGCCAGCAGCGCCGGGACAGTGAACACTGAAGCTTTCTTT.

The chain carries TRBV19 and TRBJ2-5; 7 bases align to TRBD1. V dropped 3 bases and J dropped 3; count of bases not matched to a gene: 1. In germline, CDR1 is LNHDA, CDR2 SQIVND (reference sequence). This CDR3 has 13 amino acids. The CDR3 DNA sequence: TGTGCCAGTAGTATGACAGGGAAAGAGACCCAGTACTTC. Translated, it gives CASSMTGKETQYF.

This chain links TRBV7-9 with TRBJ2-5; D gene uncertain. Trimming pared 2 bases from V and 1 base from J, leaving 2 bases between. Germline CDR1 is SEHNR and CDR2 is FQNEAQ (reference sequence). The CDR3 is 12 amino acids. Here the CDR3 DNA reads TGTGCCAGCAGCTTAATCCAAGAGACCCAGTACTTC. It codes for CASSLIQETQYF.